Here is one TCR beta chain with its context. The sample belongs to a study of blood T cell repertoires in COVID-19. Study in general: The study drew acute and convalescent COVID-19 samples from the United States, Italy and Spain. The analysed material was cDNA or gDNA that came from T cells, B-cell-depleted T cells, or PBMCs.

Only in-frame clones appear in the TCRdb table, and some are missing; sequencing was by immunoSEQ multiplex PCR. The repertoire holds 100,000 or so clones, with 80% to 90% as singletons. Recruits, aged roughly 18 to 100 years, lived in under 25 US areas. Donors in Cohort 3 who had recovered were those with two negative PCRs, healthcare professional clearance, or resolution of their symptoms. The CDR3 loop spans 12 amino acids. CDR1 is SQVTM and CDR2 is ANQGSEA in the germline V gene. The V gene lost 3 bases and the J gene lost 6 bases, with 11 bases spanning the gap. The origin of this receptor is a woman aged 45-60 years who had recovered from COVID-19. The chain joins TRBV29-1 to TRBJ1-1; perhaps TRBD1 as D (6 bases). The material sequenced was PBMCs or T cells enriched from blood (not recorded which). CDR3 protein: CSVEDPGAEAFF. CDR3 sequence (DNA): TGCAGCGTTGAGGATCCAGGGGCTGAAGCTTTCTTT.